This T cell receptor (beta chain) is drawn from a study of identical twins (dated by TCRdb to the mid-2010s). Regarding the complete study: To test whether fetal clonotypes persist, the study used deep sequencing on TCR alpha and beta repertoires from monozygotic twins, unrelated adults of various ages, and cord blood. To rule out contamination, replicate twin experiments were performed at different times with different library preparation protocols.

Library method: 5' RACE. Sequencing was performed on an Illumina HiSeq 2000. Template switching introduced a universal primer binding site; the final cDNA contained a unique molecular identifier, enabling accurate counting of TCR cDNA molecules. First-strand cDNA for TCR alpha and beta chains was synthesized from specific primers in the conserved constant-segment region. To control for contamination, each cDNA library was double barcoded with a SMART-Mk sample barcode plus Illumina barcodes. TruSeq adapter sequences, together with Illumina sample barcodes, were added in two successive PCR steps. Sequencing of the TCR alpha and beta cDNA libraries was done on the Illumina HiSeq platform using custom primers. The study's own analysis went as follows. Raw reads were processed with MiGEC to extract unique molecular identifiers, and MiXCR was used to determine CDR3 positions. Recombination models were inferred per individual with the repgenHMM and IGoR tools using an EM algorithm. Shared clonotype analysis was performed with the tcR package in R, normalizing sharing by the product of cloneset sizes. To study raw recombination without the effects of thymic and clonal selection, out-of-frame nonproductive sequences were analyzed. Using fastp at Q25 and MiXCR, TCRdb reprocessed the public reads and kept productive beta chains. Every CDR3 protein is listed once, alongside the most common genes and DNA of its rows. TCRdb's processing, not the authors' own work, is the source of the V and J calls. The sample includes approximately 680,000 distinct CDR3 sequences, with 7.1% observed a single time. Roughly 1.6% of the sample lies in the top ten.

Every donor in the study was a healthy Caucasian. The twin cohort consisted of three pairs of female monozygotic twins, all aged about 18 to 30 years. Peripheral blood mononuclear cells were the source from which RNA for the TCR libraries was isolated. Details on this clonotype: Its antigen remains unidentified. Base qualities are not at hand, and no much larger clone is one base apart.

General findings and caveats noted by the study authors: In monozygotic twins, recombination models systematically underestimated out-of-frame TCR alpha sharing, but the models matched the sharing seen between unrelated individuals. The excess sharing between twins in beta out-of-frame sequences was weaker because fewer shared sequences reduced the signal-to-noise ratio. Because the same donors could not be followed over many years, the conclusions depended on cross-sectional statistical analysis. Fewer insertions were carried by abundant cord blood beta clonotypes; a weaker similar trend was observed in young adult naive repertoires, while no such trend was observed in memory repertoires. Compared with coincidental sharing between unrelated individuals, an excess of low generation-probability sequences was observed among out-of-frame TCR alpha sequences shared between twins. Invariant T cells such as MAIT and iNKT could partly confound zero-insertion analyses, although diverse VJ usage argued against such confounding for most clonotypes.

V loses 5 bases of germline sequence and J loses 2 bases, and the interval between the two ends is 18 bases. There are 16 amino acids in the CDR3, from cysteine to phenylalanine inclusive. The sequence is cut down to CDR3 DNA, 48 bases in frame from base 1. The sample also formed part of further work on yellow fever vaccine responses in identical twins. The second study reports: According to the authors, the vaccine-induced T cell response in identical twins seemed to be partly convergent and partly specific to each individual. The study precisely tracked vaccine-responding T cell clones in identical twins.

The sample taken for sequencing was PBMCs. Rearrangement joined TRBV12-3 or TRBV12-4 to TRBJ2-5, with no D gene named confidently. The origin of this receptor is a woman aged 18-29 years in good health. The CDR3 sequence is CASSRQVLVSQETQYF. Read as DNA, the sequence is TGTGCCAGCAGTCGGCAGGTTCTGGTATCACAAGAGACCCAGTACTTC.